This is a list of T cell receptor beta chains from one sample in a study of beta chain features in type 1 diabetes. Generated by immunoSEQ multiplex PCR, the TCRdb table keeps only in-frame clones and is missing some. The data show 150,000 to 200,000 clones, with around 63% seen just once and approximately 0.089% held by the top ten. The sequencing input was naive CD4+ T cells from blood. The receptors shown here come from a man younger than 40 with type 1 diabetes. The CDR3 runs from the conserved cysteine through the conserved F or W. D genes are given only for firm matches. The size of a clone is reported for some rows only, either as once, few or many, or as a class for expanded clones.

-	-	TRBV9	TRBJ2-7	TGTGCCAGCAGCGTCAGTACAGGGGGACTATACGAGCAGTACTTC	CASSVSTGGLYEQYF
-	-	TRBV28	TRBJ2-7	TGTGCCACATCAGGGACCCCCTACGAGCAGTACTTC	CATSGTPYEQYF
-	-	TRBV10-2	TRBJ1-5	TGCGCCAGCAGTGACATTGGAGAAGGGCCCCAGCATTTT	CASSDIGEGPQHF
few	-	TRBV9	TRBJ1-6	TGTGCCAAAAATGGAGGGGTACGGAATTCACCCCTCCACTTT	CAKNGGVRNSPLHF
-	TRBD2	TRBV18	TRBJ2-3	TGTGCCAGCTCACTCCCGGGAGGTACGCAGTATTTT	CASSLPGGTQYF
once	TRBD1	TRBV7-9	TRBJ1-1	TGTGCCAGCAGCTTTACAGGGGACACTGAAGCTTTCTTT	CASSFTGDTEAFF
-	-	TRBV7-2	TRBJ2-7	TGTGCCAGCAGCTTCTTGAGAGGTTACGAGCAGTACTTC	CASSFLRGYEQYF
-	-	TRBV21-1	TRBJ2-7	TGTGCCAGCCTGAGGACAGAGCAGTACTTC	CASLRTEQYF
-	TRBD1	TRBV7-9	TRBJ2-3	TGTGCCAGCAGCTATACAGGGGGCGCAGTAGATACGCAGTATTTT	CASSYTGGAVDTQYF
-	-	TRBV7-9	TRBJ2-7	TGTGCCAGCAGCCATATCTCCTACGAGCAGTACTTC	CASSHISYEQYF
once	-	TRBV29-1	TRBJ1-2	TGCAGCGTGGGACTCGGGACAACCCTATATGGCTACACCTTC	CSVGLGTTLYGYTF
-	TRBD1	TRBV25-1	TRBJ2-3	TGTGCCAGCAGTGAATTAACAGGGGGCCGCACAGATACGCAGTATTTT	CASSELTGGRTDTQYF
-	TRBD1	TRBV30	TRBJ1-5	TGTGCCTGGAGTCGCTCGGGAGGGGGCGGCAATCAGCCCCAGCATTTT	CAWSRSGGGGNQPQHF
-	-	TRBV7-2	TRBJ1-1	TGTGCCAGCAGCTTAGCGAATGGCCCGGGCGAAGCTTTCTTT	CASSLANGPGEAFF
-	-	TRBV29-1	TRBJ2-7	TGCAGCGCCGCAACAGGCTACGAGCAGTACTTC	CSAATGYEQYF
-	-	TRBV30	TRBJ1-5	TGTGCCTGGAGTCCTGGGGCCGGTCAGCCCCAGCATTTT	CAWSPGAGQPQHF
-	TRBD1	TRBV30	TRBJ1-4	TGTGCCTGGAGTTGGGGACAGGGTGGCGAAAAACTGTTTTTT	CAWSWGQGGEKLFF
few	-	TRBV20-1	TRBJ1-2	TGCAGTGCTAGCAGCAGCTATGGCTACACCTTC	CSASSSYGYTF
-	-	TRBV4-1	TRBJ2-5	TGCGCCAGCAGCCAAGGCCTACGGGGATCTGTACAGACCCAGTACTTC	CASSQGLRGSVQTQYF
few	TRBD2	TRBV4-1	TRBJ2-7	TGCGCCAGCAGCCGGAAGGGAGAGCGGGGGGGCAAAGAGCAGTACTTC	CASSRKGERGGKEQYF
-	TRBD2	TRBV9	TRBJ2-1	TGTGCCAGCAGCGAGGGACTAGCGGGGGGCCCTTACAATGAGCAGTTCTTC	CASSEGLAGGPYNEQFF
-	-	TRBV4-3	TRBJ2-2	TGCGCCAGCAGCCAAGATCGGAGAGGGAACACCGGGGAGCTGTTTTTT	CASSQDRRGNTGELFF
-	TRBD1	TRBV9	TRBJ2-7	TGTGCCAGCAGCCTTGGGACAGGAGGATCCTACGAGCAGTACTTC	CASSLGTGGSYEQYF
-	-	TRBV30	TRBJ1-1	TGTGCCTGGCTCCTTAGAATGAACACTGAAGCTTTCTTT	CAWLLRMNTEAFF
few	TRBD1	TRBV29-1	TRBJ2-1	TGCAGCGTTTCACGGGACAGGTTCTCCTACAATGAGCAGTTCTTC	CSVSRDRFSYNEQFF
-	-	TRBV29-1	TRBJ2-3	TGCAGCGTAAGACAGGGACTGTCTGGAGATACGCAGTATTTT	CSVRQGLSGDTQYF
few	-	TRBV7-9	TRBJ2-3	TGTGCCAGCAGCGCCGCTAGCGGCACAGATACGCAGTATTTT	CASSAASGTDTQYF
few	-	TRBV29-1	TRBJ2-2	TGCAGCGTTGAGTTGGCTCCCCTATTCAACACCGGGGAGCTGTTTTTT	CSVELAPLFNTGELFF
-	-	TRBV7-2	TRBJ1-5	TGTGCCAGCAGCTTTAAACAGGGAGATCAGCCCCAGCATTTT	CASSFKQGDQPQHF
-	TRBD1	TRBV25-1	TRBJ2-6	TGTGCCAGCCGAACGGACAGGGAGGCGGCTGGGGCCAACGTCCTGACTTTC	CASRTDREAAGANVLTF
-	-	TRBV11-2	TRBJ2-5	TGTGCCAGCAGCTTATCTCTCCAAGAGACCCAGTACTTC	CASSLSLQETQYF
-	-	TRBV9	TRBJ2-2	TGTGCCAGCAGCCCTCCAGGCTACACCGGGGAGCTGTTTTTT	CASSPPGYTGELFF
-	TRBD2	TRBV30	TRBJ2-2	TGTGCCTGGGCTCACGGAACGGGGGGGACCGGGGAGCTGTTTTTT	CAWAHGTGGTGELFF
-	-	TRBV28	TRBJ1-2	TGTGCCAGCAGTTTATATGAAATAGCCCAGGGTAGTGGCTACACCTTC	CASSLYEIAQGSGYTF
-	-	TRBV29-1	TRBJ2-7	TGCAGCGTTGGGGACACCTCCTACGAGCAGTACTTC	CSVGDTSYEQYF
-	-	TRBV30	TRBJ1-1	TGTGCCTGGAGACACGACACTGAAGCTTTCTTT	CAWRHDTEAFF
-	-	TRBV7-2	TRBJ2-3	TGTGCCAGCAGCTCGACGGACCAGTCCAATACGCAGTATTTT	CASSSTDQSNTQYF
-	-	TRBV29-1	TRBJ1-1	TGCAGCGTTGAAGTTTCCCTGAACACTGAAGCTTTCTTT	CSVEVSLNTEAFF
-	-	TRBV5-6	TRBJ1-2	TGTGCCAGCAGCTTGGCGAGTCAAAACTATGGCTACACCTTC	CASSLASQNYGYTF